A single sample gave rise to the 2 T cell receptor beta chains below, sequenced in a study of T cell repertoires in cytomegalovirus infection (dated 2019 in TCRdb). This sample was sequenced with an Illumina HiSeq 1500. TCRdb reprocessing: public reads trimmed at Q25 with fastp, clones called with MiXCR, in-frame beta chains kept. For every CDR3 protein sequence, its rows merge into one entry that carries the most common genes and DNA. The sample table shows about 890,000 distinct CDR3 sequences, and roughly 30% are seen once. Clones ranked in the top ten supply over 11% of the sample. Antigens for these TCRs are unknown. Taken with the paper, the label for treatment or condition translates to: in vitro stimulation with specific CMV peptide epitopes to enrich CMV-specific T cells. The source was cultured CD8+ T cells from PBMCs, collected from culture after CMV antigen stimulation. Source of these receptors: a human donor in good health (CMV status not recorded). Some clones in this sample may be carry-over from other donors' samples.

This clonotype has at least ten counts. The rearrangement uses TRBV28 and TRBJ1-2; D gene ambiguous. CDR3 length equals 14 residues. CDR1 is MDHEN and CDR2 is SYDVKM in the germline V gene. Trimming removed 3 bases at V and 0 bases at J, with 8 bases between. The CDR3 here is CASSLAESNYGYTF. The DNA of the CDR3 is TGTGCCAGCAGTTTGGCAGAATCTAACTATGGCTACACCTTC.

The chain couples TRBV10-1 to TRBJ2-5, with D uncertain. Germline CDR1 is WNHNN and CDR2 is SYGVQD (reference sequence). Trimming took 0 bases from V and 4 from J, leaving 6 bases between them. This CDR3 has 13 residues. The CDR3 nucleotides read TGCGCCAGCAGTGAGTCCCTTGGAGAGACCCAGTACTTC. Its protein is CASSESLGETQYF.